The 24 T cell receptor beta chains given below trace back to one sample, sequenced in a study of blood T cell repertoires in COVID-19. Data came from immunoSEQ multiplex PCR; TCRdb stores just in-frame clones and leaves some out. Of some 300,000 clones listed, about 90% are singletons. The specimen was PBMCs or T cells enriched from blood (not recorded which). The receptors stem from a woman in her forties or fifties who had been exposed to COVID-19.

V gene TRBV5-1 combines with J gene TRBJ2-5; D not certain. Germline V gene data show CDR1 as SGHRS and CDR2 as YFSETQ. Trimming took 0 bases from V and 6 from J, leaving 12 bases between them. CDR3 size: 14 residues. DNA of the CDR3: TGCGCCAGCAGCTTGGATGTCAGTATTAAGACCCAGTACTTC. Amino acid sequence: CASSLDVSIKTQYF.

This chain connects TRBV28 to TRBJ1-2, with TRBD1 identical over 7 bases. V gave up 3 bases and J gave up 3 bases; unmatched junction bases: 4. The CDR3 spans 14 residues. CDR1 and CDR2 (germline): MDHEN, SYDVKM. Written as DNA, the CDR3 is TGTGCCAGCAGTTTTCGTGGGACAGACTATGGCTACACCTTC. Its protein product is CASSFRGTDYGYTF.

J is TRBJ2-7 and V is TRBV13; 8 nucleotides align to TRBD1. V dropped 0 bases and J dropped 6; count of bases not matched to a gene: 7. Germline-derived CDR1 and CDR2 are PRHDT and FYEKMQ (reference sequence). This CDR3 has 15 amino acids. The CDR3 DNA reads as TGTGCCAGCAGCTTAGGAGCCAGGGGGCATGTCGAGCAGTACTTC. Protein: CASSLGARGHVEQYF.

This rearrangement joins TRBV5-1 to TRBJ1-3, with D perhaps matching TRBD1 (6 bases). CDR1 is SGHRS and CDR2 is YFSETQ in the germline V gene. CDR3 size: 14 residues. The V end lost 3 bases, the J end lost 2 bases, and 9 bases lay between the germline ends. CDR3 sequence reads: CASSYGDTGNTIYF. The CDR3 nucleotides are TGCGCCAGCAGCTATGGGGACACTGGAAACACCATATATTTT.

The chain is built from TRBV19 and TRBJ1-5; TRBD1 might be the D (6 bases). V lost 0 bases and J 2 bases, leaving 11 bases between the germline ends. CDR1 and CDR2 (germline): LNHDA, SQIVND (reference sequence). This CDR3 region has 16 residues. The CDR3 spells CASSIEGQRGNQPQHF. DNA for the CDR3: TGTGCCAGTAGTATAGAGGGACAAAGGGGCAATCAGCCCCAGCATTTT.

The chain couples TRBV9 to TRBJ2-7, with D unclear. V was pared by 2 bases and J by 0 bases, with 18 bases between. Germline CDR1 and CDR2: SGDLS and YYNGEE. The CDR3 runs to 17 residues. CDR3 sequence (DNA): TGTGCCAGCAGCGTCAACGACCTAGGTCGGTACTCCTACGAGCAGTACTTC. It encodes CASSVNDLGRYSYEQYF. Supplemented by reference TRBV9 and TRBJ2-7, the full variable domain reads DSGVTQTPKHLITATGQRVTLRCSPRSGDLSVYWYQQSLDQGLQFLIQYYNGEERAKGNILERFSAQQFPDLHSELNLSSLELGDSALYFCASSVNDLGRYSYEQYFGPGTRLTVT.

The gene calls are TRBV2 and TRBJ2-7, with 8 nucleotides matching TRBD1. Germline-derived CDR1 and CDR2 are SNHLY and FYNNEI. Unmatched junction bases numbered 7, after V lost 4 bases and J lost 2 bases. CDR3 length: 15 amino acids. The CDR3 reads CASSGATGVPYEQYF. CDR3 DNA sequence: TGTGCCAGCAGTGGAGCGACAGGGGTCCCCTACGAGCAGTACTTC.

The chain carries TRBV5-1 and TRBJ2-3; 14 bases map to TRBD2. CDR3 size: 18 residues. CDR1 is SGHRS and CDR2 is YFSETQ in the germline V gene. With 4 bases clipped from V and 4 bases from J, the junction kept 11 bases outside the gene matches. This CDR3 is CASSRHTGTSGGPDTQYF. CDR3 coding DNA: TGCGCCAGCAGCAGGCATACTGGGACTAGCGGGGGACCAGATACGCAGTATTTT.

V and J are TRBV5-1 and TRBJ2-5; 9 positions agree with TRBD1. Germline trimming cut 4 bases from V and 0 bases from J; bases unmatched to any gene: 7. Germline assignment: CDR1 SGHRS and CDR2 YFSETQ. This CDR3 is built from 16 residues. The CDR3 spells CASSLGTGQNQETQYF. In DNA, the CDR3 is TGCGCCAGCAGCCTCGGGACAGGGCAAAACCAAGAGACCCAGTACTTC.

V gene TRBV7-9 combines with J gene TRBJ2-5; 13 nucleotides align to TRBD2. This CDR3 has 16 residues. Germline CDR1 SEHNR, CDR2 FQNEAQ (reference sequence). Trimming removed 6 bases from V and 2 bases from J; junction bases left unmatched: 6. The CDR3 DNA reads TGTGCCAGCAGACCAACTAGCGGGGGGGCTCAAGAGACCCAGTACTTC. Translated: CASRPTSGGAQETQYF. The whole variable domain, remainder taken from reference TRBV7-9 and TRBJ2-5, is DTGVSQNPRHKITKRGQNVTFRCDPISEHNRLYWYRQTLGQGPEFLTYFQNEAQLEKSRLLSDRFSAERPKGSFSTLEIQRTEQGDSAMYLCASRPTSGGAQETQYFGPGTRLLVL.

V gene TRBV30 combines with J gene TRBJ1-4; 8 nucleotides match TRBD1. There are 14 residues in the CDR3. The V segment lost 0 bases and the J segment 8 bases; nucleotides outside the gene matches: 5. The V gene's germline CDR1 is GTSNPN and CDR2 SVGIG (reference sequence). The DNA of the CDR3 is TGTGCCTGGAGTGTCGGACAGGGCGGGGAAAAACTGTTTTTT. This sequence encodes CAWSVGQGGEKLFF. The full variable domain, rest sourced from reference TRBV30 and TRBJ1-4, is SQTIHQWPATLVQPVGSPLSLECTVEGTSNPNLYWYRQAAGRGLQLLFYSVGIGQISSEVPQNLSASRPQDRQFILSSKKLLLSDSGFYLCAWSVGQGGEKLFFGSGTQLSVL.

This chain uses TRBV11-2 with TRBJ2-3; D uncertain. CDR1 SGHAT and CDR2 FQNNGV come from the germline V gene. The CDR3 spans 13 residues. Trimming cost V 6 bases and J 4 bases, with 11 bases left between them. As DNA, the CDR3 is TGTGCCAGCAGACGCGCTGGGCCAGATACGCAGTATTTT. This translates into CASRRAGPDTQYF. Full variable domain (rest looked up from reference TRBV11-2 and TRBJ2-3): EAGVAQSPRYKIIEKRQSVAFWCNPISGHATLYWYQQILGQGPKLLIQFQNNGVVDDSQLPKDRFSAERLKGVDSTLKIQPAKLEDSAVYLCASRRAGPDTQYFGPGTRLTVL.

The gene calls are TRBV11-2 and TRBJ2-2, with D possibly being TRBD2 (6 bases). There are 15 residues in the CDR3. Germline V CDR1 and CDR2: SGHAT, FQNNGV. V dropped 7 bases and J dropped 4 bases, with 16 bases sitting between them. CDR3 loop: CASIAGPRLTGELFF. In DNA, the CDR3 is TGTGCCAGCATCGCGGGACCGCGCCTCACCGGGGAGCTGTTTTTT.

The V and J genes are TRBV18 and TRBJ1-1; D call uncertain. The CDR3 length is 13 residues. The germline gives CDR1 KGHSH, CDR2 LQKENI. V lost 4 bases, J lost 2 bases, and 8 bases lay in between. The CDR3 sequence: CASSLPGNTEAFF. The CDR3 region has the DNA TGTGCCAGCTCACTCCCGGGTAACACTGAAGCTTTCTTT.

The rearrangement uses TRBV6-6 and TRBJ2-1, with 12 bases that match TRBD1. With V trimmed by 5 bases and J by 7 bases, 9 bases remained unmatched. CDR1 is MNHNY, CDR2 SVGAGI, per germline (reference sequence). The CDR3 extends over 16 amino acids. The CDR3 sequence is CASSGTGGTIANEQFF. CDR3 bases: TGTGCCAGCAGTGGGACAGGGGGCACTATAGCTAATGAGCAGTTCTTC.

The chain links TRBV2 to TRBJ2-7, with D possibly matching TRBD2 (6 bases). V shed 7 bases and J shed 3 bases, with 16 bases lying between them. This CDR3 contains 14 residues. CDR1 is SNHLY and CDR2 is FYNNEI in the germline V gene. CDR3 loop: CASTSGLGNYEQYF. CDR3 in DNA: TGTGCCAGCACCTCGGGACTGGGGAACTACGAGCAGTACTTC.

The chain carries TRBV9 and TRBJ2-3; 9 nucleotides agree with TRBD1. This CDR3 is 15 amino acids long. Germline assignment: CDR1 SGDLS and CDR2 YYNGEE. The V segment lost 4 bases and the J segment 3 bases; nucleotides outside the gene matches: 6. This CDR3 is CASSIQGAGTDTQYF. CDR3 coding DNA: TGTGCCAGCAGCATACAGGGGGCAGGGACAGATACGCAGTATTTT. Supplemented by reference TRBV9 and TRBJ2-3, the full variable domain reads DSGVTQTPKHLITATGQRVTLRCSPRSGDLSVYWYQQSLDQGLQFLIQYYNGEERAKGNILERFSAQQFPDLHSELNLSSLELGDSALYFCASSIQGAGTDTQYFGPGTRLTVL.

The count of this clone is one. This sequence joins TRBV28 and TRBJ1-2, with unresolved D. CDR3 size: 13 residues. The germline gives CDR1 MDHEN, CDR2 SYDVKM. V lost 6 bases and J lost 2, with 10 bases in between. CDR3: CASSPGLNYGYTF. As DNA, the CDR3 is TGTGCCAGCAGCCCAGGTCTAAACTATGGCTACACCTTC.

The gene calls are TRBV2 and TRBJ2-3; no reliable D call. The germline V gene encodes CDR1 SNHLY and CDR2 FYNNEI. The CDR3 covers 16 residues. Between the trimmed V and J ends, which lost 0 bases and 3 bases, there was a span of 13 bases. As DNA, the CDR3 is TGTGCCAGCAGTGAAGCCACAGCCCTTAGGACAGATACGCAGTATTTT. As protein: CASSEATALRTDTQYF.

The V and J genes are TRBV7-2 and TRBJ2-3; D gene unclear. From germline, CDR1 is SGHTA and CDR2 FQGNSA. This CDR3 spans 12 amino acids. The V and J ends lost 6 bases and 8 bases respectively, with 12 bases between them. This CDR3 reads CASSSSLGTQYF. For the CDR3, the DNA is TGTGCCAGCAGTAGCTCGCTTGGTACGCAGTATTTT.

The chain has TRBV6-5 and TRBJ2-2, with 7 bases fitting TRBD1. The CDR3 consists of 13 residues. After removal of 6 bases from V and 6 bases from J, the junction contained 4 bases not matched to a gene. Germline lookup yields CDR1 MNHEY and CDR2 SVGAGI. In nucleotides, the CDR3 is TGTGCCAGCAGCGGACAGGTGTCCGGGGAGCTGTTTTTT. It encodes CASSGQVSGELFF.

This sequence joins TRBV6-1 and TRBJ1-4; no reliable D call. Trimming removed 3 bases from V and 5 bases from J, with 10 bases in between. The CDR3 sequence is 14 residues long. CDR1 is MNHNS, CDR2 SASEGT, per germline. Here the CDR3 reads CASSDNFPNEKLFF. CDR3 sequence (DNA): TGTGCCAGCAGTGACAACTTCCCAAATGAAAAACTGTTTTTT.

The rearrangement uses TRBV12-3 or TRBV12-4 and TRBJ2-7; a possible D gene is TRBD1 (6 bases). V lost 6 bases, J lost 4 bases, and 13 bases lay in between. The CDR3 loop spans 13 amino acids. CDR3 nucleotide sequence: TGTGCCAGCAGACCCCGGGACAAATACGAGCAGTACTTC. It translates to CASRPRDKYEQYF.

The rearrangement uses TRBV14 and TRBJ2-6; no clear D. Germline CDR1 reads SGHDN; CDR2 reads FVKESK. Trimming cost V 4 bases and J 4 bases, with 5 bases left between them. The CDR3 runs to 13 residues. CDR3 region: CASSPVGANVLTF. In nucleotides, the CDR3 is TGTGCCAGCAGCCCCGTCGGGGCCAACGTCCTGACTTTC.